These 14 T cell receptor beta chains were all obtained from the same sample, sequenced in a study of cytomegalovirus exposure and HLA in healthy donors. Only in-frame clones appear in the TCRdb table, and some are missing; sequencing was by immunoSEQ multiplex PCR. The sample holds about 150,000 clones, 86% seen once. The sample was PBMCs. Receptor source: a man aged 18 to 29 in good health and CMV-seropositive.

The chain couples TRBV19 to TRBJ2-7; the D gene is possibly TRBD2 (6 bases). Trimming stripped 5 bases from V and 7 bases from J, with 21 bases between. Germline values: CDR1 LNHDA, CDR2 SQIVND (reference sequence). This CDR3 is 15 amino acids long. In DNA, the CDR3 is TGTGCCAGTAGTGGGCTACTAGCCCCGTTTAGGGAGCAGTACTTC. This encodes CASSGLLAPFREQYF.

This clone has only a few counts. J is TRBJ1-6 and V is TRBV4-1; D is possibly TRBD1 (6 bases). V was pared by 0 bases and J by 14 bases, with 20 bases between. This CDR3 region has 16 residues. The germline V gene encodes CDR1 MGHRA and CDR2 YSYEKL. The CDR3 DNA reads as TGCGCCAGCAGCCAAGATCCCCCGGGACACCCAGGGGCCCTCCACTTT. It encodes CASSQDPPGHPGALHF.

The rearrangement links TRBV19 to TRBJ2-7, with D perhaps TRBD2 (6 bases). CDR3 length: 13 residues. Germline-derived CDR1 and CDR2 are LNHDA and SQIVND (reference sequence). Trimming took off 5 bases at V and 6 bases at J, with 14 bases between the two ends. This chain's CDR3 is CASSPTPRGEQYF. In nucleotides, the CDR3 is TGTGCCAGTAGTCCCACCCCGCGGGGCGAGCAGTACTTC. The full variable domain, with the rest looked up from reference TRBV19 and TRBJ2-7, is DGGITQSPKYLFRKEGQNVTLSCEQNLNHDAMYWYRQDPGQGLRLIYYSQIVNDFQKGDIAEGYSVSREKKESFPLTVTSAQKNPTAFYLCASSPTPRGEQYFGPGTRLTVT.

The J gene is TRBJ1-1, the V gene TRBV9; TRBD1 might be the D (6 bases). This CDR3 is 13 amino acids long. Trimming removed 2 bases at V and 8 bases at J, with 13 bases between. Germline CDR1 SGDLS, CDR2 YYNGEE. Here the CDR3 reads CASSVDHRAEAFF. The CDR3 DNA follows: TGTGCCAGCAGCGTCGACCACAGGGCGGAAGCTTTCTTT. Based on the CDR3 plus reference TRBV9 and TRBJ1-1, the full variable domain is DSGVTQTPKHLITATGQRVTLRCSPRSGDLSVYWYQQSLDQGLQFLIQYYNGEERAKGNILERFSAQQFPDLHSELNLSSLELGDSALYFCASSVDHRAEAFFGQGTRLTVV.

The rearrangement uses TRBV7-2 and TRBJ1-2; possibly TRBD1 for D (5 bases). V dropped 5 bases and J dropped 4 bases, with 14 bases sitting between them. Germline assignment: CDR1 SGHTA and CDR2 FQGNSA. This CDR3 is built from 14 residues. The CDR3 DNA is TGTGCCAGCAGCCCAACCCCGGACATCTATGGCTACACCTTC. Its translation: CASSPTPDIYGYTF.

The rearrangement joins TRBV2 to TRBJ1-1; D gene unclear. V was trimmed by 8 bases and J by 5 bases, leaving 18 bases between them. The CDR3 contains 14 residues. Germline values: CDR1 SNHLY, CDR2 FYNNEI. CDR3 in amino acids: CASVVDRAGTEAFF. The CDR3 DNA sequence: TGTGCCAGCGTCGTGGACCGGGCGGGAACTGAAGCTTTCTTT. The full variable domain, rest sourced from reference TRBV2 and TRBJ1-1, is EPEVTQTPSHQVTQMGQEVILRCVPISNHLYFYWYRQILGQKVEFLVSFYNNEISEKSEIFDDQFSVERPDGSNFTLKIRSTKLEDSAMYFCASVVDRAGTEAFFGQGTRLTVV.

V usage is TRBV7-7 and J usage is TRBJ2-7; possibly TRBD2 for D (7 bases). V shed 3 bases and J shed 3 bases, with 15 bases lying between them. The germline V gene encodes CDR1 SSHAT and CDR2 FNYEAQ (reference sequence). The CDR3 has 15 amino acids. The CDR3 sequence: CASSLGGTPLYEQYF. CDR3 coding DNA: TGTGCCAGCAGCTTGGGGGGGACACCTCTCTACGAGCAGTACTTC.

The count of this clone is one. This chain uses TRBV6-5 with TRBJ1-3; 8 bases are a match to TRBD1. This CDR3 comprises 15 residues. CDR1 MNHEY and CDR2 SVGAGI come from the germline V gene. J gave up 1 base and V 8 bases, and 7 bases lay outside the gene matches. CDR3 bases: TGTGCCAGCGGATCTCAGGGGGCATCTGGAAACACCATATATTTT. Amino acids: CASGSQGASGNTIYF.

This clone came up once. The gene calls are TRBV11-2 and TRBJ2-2; 8 positions match TRBD2. CDR1 SGHAT and CDR2 FQNNGV come from the germline V gene. This CDR3 contains 17 residues. J was trimmed by 4 bases and V by 6 bases; bases with no gene match: 13. CDR3 in amino acids: CASRDGFRTSITGELFF. The CDR3 DNA reads as TGTGCCAGCAGGGATGGGTTTCGGACTAGCATCACCGGGGAGCTGTTTTTT. Combining the CDR3 with reference TRBV11-2 and TRBJ2-2 gives the whole variable domain EAGVAQSPRYKIIEKRQSVAFWCNPISGHATLYWYQQILGQGPKLLIQFQNNGVVDDSQLPKDRFSAERLKGVDSTLKIQPAKLEDSAVYLCASRDGFRTSITGELFFGEGSRLTVL.

This clone was detected only a few times. This chain uses TRBV4-2 with TRBJ2-7, with 7 bases matching TRBD1. CDR3 size: 13 residues. Germline values: CDR1 LGHNA, CDR2 YNFKEQ. Trimming removed 3 bases from V and 3 bases from J; junction bases left unmatched: 2. The CDR3 bases are TGTGCCAGCAGCCAGTCAGGGGGCTACGAGCAGTACTTC. Translating gives CASSQSGGYEQYF.

The chain has TRBV6-5 and TRBJ1-4; 12 bases fit TRBD1. With 2 bases clipped from V and 8 bases from J, the junction kept 3 bases outside the gene matches. The germline V gene has CDR1 MNHEY and CDR2 SVGAGI. The CDR3 contains 15 residues. CDR3 loop: CASSYGDRGREKLFF. In DNA form, the CDR3 reads TGTGCCAGCAGTTACGGGGACAGGGGGCGAGAAAAACTGTTTTTT.

This chain links TRBV6-1 with TRBJ1-1; TRBD1 agrees at 7 bases. Unmatched junction bases numbered 5, after V lost 3 bases and J lost 1 base. Germline V gene lookup returns CDR1 MNHNS and CDR2 SASEGT. This CDR3 has 15 amino acids. The DNA for the CDR3 is TGTGCCAGCAGTGAGAAAGGGGGCTGGAACACTGAAGCTTTCTTT. Translated: CASSEKGGWNTEAFF.

The V call is TRBV2, the J call TRBJ1-6; TRBD1 aligns across 8 bases. Germline values: CDR1 SNHLY, CDR2 FYNNEI. This CDR3 has 14 residues. Losses at the gene ends were 6 bases for V and 7 bases for J; bases not matched to a gene: 5. The CDR3 here is CASRGQVSNSPLHF. The CDR3 coding sequence is TGTGCCAGCAGGGGACAGGTATCGAATTCACCCCTCCACTTT.

This chain links TRBV15 with TRBJ1-4; 8 bases match TRBD1. Germline lookup yields CDR1 LNHNV and CDR2 YYDKDF (reference sequence). This CDR3 has 14 amino acids. The junction had 4 bases not matched to a gene; V was cut back by 0 bases and J by 10 bases. CDR3 coding DNA: TGTGCCACCAGCAGAGACCCAGGGGGCGGAAAACTGTTTTTT. Translation: CATSRDPGGGKLFF.